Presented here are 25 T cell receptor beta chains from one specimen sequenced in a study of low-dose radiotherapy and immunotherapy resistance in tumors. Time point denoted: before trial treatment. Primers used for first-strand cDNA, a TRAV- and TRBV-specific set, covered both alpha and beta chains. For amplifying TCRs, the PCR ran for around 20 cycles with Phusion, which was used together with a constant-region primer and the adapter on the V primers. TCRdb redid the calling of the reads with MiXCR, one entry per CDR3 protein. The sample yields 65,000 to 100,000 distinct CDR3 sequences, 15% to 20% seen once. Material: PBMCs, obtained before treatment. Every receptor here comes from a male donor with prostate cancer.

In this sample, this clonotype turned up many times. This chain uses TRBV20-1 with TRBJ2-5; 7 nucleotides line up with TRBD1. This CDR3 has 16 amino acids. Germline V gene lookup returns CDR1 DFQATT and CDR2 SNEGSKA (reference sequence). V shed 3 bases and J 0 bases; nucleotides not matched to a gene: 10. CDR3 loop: CSARIRGRGYQETQYF. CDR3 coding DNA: TGCAGTGCTAGGATAAGGGGGCGCGGGTACCAAGAGACCCAGTACTTC.

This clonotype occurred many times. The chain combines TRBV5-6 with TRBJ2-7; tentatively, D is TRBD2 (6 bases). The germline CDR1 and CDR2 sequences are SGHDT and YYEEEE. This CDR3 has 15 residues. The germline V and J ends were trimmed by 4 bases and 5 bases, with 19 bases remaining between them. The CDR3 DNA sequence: TGTGCCAGCAGCCCTCCACCGGGAGCGAGGCACGAGCAGTACTTC. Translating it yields CASSPPPGARHEQYF.

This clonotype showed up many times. CDR3 DNA: TGTGCCATCCTCAGCTCTGGCACAGATACGCAGTATTTT. It is translated as CAILSSGTDTQYF. The rearrangement joins TRBV12-3 or TRBV12-4 to TRBJ2-3; D uncertain. Trimming stripped 10 bases from V and 1 base from J, with 12 bases between. CDR3 length equals 13 residues.

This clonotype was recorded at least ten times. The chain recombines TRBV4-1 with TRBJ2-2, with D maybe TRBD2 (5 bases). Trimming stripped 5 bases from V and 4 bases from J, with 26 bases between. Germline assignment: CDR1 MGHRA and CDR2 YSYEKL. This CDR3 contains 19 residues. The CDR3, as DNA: TGCGCCAGCAGCTTATTGGTGCCCACTTTGAGGGTGGGCACCGGGGAGCTGTTTTTT. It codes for CASSLLVPTLRVGTGELFF.

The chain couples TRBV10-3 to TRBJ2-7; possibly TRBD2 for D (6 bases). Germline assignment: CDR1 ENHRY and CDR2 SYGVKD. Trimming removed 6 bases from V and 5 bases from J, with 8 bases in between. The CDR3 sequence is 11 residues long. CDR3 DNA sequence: TGTGCCATCAGCAGGGAGGACGAGCAGTACTTC. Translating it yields CAISREDEQYF.

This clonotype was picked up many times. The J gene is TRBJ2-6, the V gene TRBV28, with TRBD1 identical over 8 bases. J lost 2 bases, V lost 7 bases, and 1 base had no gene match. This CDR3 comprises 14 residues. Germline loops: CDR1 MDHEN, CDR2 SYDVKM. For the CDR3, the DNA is TGTGCCAGCATGACAGGGGCTGGGGCCAACGTCCTGACTTTC. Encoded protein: CASMTGAGANVLTF. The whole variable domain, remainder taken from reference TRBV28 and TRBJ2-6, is DVKVTQSSRYLVKRTGEKVFLECVQDMDHENMFWYRQDPGLGLRLIYFSYDVKMKEKGDIPEGYSVSREKKERFSLILESASTNQTSMYLCASMTGAGANVLTFGAGSRLTVL.

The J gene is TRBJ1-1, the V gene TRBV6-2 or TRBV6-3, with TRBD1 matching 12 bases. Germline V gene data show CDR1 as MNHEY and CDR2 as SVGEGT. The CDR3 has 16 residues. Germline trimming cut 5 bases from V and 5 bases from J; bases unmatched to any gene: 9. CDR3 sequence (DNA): TGTGCCAGCAGTGGCCGGGGGACAGGGGGCGTGACTGAAGCTTTCTTT. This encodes CASSGRGTGGVTEAFF.

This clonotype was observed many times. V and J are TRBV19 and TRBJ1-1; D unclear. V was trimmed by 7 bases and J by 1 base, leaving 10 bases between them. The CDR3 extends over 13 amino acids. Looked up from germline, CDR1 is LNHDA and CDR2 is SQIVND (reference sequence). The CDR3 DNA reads TGTGCCAGTATCGGCACCGGGAACACTGAAGCTTTCTTT. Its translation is CASIGTGNTEAFF.

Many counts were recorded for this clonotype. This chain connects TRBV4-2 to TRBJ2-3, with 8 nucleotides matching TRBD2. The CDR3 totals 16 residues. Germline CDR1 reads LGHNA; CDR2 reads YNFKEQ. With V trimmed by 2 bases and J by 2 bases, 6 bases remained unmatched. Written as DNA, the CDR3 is TGTGCCAGCAGCCAACTTAGCGGGGCCGTCACAGATACGCAGTATTTT. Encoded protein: CASSQLSGAVTDTQYF.

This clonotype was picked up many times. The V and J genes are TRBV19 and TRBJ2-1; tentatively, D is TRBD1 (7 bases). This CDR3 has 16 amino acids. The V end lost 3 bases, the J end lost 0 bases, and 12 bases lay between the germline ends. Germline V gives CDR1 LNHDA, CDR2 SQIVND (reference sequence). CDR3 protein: CASSIRGAGSYNEQFF. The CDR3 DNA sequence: TGTGCCAGTAGTATCAGGGGGGCAGGCTCCTACAATGAGCAGTTCTTC.

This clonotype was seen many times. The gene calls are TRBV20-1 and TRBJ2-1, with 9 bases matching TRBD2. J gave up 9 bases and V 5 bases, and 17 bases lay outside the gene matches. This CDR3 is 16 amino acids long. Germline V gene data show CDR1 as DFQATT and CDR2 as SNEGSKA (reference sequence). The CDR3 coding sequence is TGCAGTGCTCCCATGATTGGCGGGGGGGCCAGGGGTGAGCAGTTCTTC. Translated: CSAPMIGGGARGEQFF.

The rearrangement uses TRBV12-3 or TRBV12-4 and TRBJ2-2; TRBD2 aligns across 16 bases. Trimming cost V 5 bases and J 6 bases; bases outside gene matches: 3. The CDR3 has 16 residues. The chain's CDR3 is CASSVGTSGGAGELFF. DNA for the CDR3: TGTGCCAGCAGTGTGGGGACTAGCGGGGGGGCCGGGGAGCTGTTTTTT.

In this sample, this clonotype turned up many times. The CDR3: CASSFGRDPYEQYF. CDR3 nucleotide sequence: TGTGCCAGCAGTTTTGGCCGGGATCCCTACGAGCAGTACTTC. The J gene is TRBJ2-7, the V gene TRBV12-3 or TRBV12-4; TRBD2 is a possible D gene (5 bases). The CDR3 consists of 14 residues. Between the trimmed V and J ends, which lost 3 bases and 2 bases, there was a span of 11 bases.

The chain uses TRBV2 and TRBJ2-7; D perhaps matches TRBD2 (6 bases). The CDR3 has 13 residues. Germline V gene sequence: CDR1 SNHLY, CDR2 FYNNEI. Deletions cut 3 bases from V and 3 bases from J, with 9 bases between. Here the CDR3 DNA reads TGTGCCAGCAGTGACGTCGGGAGCTACGAGCAGTACTTC. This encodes CASSDVGSYEQYF.

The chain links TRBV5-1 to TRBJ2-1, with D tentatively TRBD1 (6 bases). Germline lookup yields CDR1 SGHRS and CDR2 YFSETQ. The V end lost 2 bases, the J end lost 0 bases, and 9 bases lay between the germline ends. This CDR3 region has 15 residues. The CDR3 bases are TGCGCCAGCAGCTTCCGGGACAACTCCTACAATGAGCAGTTCTTC. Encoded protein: CASSFRDNSYNEQFF. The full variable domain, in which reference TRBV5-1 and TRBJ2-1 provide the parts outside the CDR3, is KAGVTQTPRYLIKTRGQQVTLSCSPISGHRSVSWYQQTPGQGLQFLFEYFSETQRNKGNFPGRFSGRQFSNSRSEMNVSTLELGDSALYLCASSFRDNSYNEQFFGPGTRLTVL.

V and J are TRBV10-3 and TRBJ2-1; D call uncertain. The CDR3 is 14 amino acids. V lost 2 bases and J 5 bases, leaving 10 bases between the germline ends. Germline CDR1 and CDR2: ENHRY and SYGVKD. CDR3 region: CAISEGEFDNEQFF. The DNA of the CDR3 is TGTGCCATCAGTGAGGGGGAATTTGACAATGAGCAGTTCTTC.

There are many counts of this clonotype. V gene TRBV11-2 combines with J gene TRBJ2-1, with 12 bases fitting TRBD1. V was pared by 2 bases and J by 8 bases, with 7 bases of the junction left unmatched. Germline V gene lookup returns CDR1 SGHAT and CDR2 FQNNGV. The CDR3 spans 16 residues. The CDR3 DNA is TGTGCCAGCAGCTTATACGGGACAGGGGGCATTTATGAGCAGTTCTTC. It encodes CASSLYGTGGIYEQFF.

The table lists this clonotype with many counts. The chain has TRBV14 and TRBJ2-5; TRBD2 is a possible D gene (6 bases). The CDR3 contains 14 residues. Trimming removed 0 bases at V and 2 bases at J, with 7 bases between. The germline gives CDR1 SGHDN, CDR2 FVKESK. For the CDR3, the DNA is TGTGCCAGCAGCCAAGATGCGGGACAAGAGACCCAGTACTTC. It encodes CASSQDAGQETQYF.

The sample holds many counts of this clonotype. The CDR3 nucleotides read TGTGCCAGCAGTGAGAGCCCGGGCACCGGGGAGCTGTTTTTT. This encodes CASSESPGTGELFF. The rearrangement uses TRBV6-4 and TRBJ2-2; the D is unclear. Germline loops: CDR1 MRHNA, CDR2 SNTAGT. This CDR3 has 14 amino acids. V lost 3 bases, J lost 4 bases, and 9 bases lay in between.

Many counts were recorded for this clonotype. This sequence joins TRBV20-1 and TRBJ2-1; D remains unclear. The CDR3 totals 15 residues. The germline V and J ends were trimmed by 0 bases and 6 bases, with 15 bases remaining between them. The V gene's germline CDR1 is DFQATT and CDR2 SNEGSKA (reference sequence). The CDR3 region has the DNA TGCAGTGCTAGAGATTTCGATAGACTGGCCAATGAGCAGTTCTTC. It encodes CSARDFDRLANEQFF.

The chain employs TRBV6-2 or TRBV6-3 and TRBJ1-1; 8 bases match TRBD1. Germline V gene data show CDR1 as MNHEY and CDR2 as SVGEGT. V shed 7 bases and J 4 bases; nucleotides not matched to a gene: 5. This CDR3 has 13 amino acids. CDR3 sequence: CASTRTGTTEAFF. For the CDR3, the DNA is TGTGCCAGCACCCGGACAGGGACCACTGAAGCTTTCTTT.

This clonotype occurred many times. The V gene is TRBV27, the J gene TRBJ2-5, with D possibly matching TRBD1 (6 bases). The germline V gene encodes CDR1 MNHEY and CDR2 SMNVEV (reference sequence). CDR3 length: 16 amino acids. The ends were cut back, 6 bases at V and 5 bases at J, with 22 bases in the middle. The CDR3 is CASRGILGRGTETQYF. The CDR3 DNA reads TGTGCCAGCAGGGGAATTCTGGGCAGGGGAACGGAGACCCAGTACTTC.

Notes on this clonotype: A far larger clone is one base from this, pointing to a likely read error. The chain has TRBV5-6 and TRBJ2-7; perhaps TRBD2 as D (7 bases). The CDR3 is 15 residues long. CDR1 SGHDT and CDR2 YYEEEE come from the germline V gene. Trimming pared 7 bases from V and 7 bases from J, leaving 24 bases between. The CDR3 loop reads CASYAGGGGPNEQYF. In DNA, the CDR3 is TGTGCCAGCTACGCCGGGGGCGGGGGCCCCAATGAGCAGTACTTC.

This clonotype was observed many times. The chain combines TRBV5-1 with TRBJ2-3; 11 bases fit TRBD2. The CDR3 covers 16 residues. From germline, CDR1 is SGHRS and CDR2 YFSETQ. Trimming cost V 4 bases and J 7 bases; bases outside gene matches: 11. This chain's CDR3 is CASSPDVTSGVNTQYF. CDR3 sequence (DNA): TGCGCCAGCAGCCCGGACGTGACTAGCGGGGTAAATACGCAGTATTTT.

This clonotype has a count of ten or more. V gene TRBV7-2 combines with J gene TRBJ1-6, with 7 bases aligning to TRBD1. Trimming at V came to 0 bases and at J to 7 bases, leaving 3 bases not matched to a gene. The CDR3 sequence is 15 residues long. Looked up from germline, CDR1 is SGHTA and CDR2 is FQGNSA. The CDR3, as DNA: TGTGCCAGCAGCTTAGCCCCGACAGGGAATTCACCCCTCCACTTT. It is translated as CASSLAPTGNSPLHF. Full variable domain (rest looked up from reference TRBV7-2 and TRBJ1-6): GAGVSQSPSNKVTEKGKDVELRCDPISGHTALYWYRQSLGQGLEFLIYFQGNSAPDKSGLPSDRFSAERTGGSVSTLTIQRTQQEDSAVYLCASSLAPTGNSPLHFGNGTRLTVT.